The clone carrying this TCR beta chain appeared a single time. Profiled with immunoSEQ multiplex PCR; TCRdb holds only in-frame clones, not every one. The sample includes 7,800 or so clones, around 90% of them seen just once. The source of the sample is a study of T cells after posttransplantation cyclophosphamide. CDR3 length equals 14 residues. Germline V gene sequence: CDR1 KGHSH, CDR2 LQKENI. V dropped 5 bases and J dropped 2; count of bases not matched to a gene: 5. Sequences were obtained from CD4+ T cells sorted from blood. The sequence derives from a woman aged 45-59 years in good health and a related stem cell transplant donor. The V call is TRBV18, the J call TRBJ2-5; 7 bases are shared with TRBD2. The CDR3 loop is CASSSLATQETQYF. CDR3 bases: TGTGCCAGCTCATCACTAGCGACTCAAGAGACCCAGTACTTC.